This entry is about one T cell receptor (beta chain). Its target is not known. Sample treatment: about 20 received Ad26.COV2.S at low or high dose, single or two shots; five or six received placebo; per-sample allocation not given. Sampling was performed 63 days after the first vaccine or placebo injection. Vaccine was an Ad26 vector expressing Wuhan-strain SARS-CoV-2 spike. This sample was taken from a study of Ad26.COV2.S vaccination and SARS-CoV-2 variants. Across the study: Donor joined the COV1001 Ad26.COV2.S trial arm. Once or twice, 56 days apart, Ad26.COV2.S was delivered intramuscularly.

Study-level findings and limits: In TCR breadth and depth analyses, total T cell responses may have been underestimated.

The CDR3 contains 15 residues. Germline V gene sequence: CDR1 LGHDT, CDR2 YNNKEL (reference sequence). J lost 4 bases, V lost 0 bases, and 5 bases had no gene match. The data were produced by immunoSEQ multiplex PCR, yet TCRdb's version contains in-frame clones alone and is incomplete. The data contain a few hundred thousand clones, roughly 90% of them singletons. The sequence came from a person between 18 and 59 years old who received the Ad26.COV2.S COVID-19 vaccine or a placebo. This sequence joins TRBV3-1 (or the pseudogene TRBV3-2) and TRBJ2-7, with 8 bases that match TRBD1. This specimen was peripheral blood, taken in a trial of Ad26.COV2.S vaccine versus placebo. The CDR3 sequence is CASSQDWQGAYEQYF. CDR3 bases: TGTGCCAGCAGCCAAGATTGGCAGGGGGCATACGAGCAGTACTTC.